This T cell receptor (beta chain) was sequenced during a study of CD8 T cells in ankylosing spondylitis. Germline V gene data show CDR1 as MDHEN and CDR2 as SYDVKM. This CDR3 spans 16 amino acids. V shed 4 bases and J shed 3 bases, with 16 bases lying between them. TCRdb passed the 5' RACE reads through MiXCR, listing each CDR3 protein once. The sample has about 130,000 distinct CDR3 sequences; around 6.6% are singletons. This clonotype was observed once. The sequence was collected from a female donor with ankylosing spondylitis or in good health (not recorded which). This rearrangement joins TRBV28 to TRBJ2-4; D is tentatively TRBD1 or TRBD2 (6 bases each). The sequencing sample was made of blood, either unsorted or a sorted T cell fraction (not recorded which). The CDR3 DNA follows: TGTGCCAGCAGTTCCCCGGGGGCCCTGGTCAAAAACATTCAGTACTTC. Amino acid sequence: CASSSPGALVKNIQYF.